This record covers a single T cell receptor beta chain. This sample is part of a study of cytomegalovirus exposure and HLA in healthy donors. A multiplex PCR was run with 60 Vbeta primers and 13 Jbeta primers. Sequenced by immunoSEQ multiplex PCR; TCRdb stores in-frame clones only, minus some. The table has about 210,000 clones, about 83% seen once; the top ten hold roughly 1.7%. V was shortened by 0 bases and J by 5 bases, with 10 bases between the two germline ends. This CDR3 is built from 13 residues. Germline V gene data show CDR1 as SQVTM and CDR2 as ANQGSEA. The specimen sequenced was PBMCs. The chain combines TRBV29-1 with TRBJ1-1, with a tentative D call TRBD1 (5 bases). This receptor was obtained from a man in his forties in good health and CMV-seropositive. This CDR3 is CSVEEGVGTEAFF. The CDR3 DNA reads TGCAGCGTTGAAGAAGGGGTGGGAACTGAAGCTTTCTTT. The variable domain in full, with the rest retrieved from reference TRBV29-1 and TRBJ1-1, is SAVISQKPSRDICQRGTSLTIQCQVDSQVTMMFWYRQQPGQSLTLIATANQGSEATYESGFVIDKFPISRPNLTFSTLTVSNMSPEDSSIYLCSVEEGVGTEAFFGQGTRLTVV.